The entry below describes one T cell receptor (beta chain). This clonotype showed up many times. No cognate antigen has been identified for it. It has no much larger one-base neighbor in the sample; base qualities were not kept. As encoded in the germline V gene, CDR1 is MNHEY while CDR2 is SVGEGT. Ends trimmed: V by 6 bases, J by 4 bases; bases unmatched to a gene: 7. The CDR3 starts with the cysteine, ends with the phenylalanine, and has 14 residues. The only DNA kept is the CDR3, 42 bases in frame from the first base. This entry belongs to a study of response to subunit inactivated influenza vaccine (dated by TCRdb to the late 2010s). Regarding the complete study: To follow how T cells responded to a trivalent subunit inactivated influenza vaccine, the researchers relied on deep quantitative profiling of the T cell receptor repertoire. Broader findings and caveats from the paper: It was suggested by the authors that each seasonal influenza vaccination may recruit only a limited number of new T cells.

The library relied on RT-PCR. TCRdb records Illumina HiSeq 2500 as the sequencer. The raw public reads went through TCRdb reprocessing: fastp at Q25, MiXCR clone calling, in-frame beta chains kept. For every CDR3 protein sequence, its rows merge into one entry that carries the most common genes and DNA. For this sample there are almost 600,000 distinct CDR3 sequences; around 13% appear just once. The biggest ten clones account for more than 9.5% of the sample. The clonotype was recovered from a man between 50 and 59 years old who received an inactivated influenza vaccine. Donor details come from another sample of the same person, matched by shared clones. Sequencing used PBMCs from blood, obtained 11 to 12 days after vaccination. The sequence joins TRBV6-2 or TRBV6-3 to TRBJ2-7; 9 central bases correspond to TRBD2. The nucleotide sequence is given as TGTGCCAGCAGCCCACGCGGACTAGCGTACGAGCAGTACTTC. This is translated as CASSPRGLAYEQYF.